These T cell receptor beta chains were read from a single sample in a study of STAT3 mutations in large granular lymphocyte leukemia. The data were produced by immunoSEQ multiplex PCR, yet TCRdb's version contains in-frame clones alone and is incomplete. The repertoire holds around 3,200 clones, with roughly 90% as singletons. What was sequenced was peripheral blood mononuclear cells. Receptor source: a man aged 35-49 years with T-cell large granular lymphocyte leukemia. Some clones in this sample may be carry-over from other donors' samples. Each CDR3 is given with its conserved first and last residue. Fields, in order: clone size, J gene, V gene, D gene, CDR3 protein, CDR3 DNA. The D gene is left open where the match is weak. Clone size is not always given. Where it is, it says once, few, many or a class for expanded clones.

. TRBJ1-6 TRBV30 . CAWSPSSSYNSPLHF TGTGCCTGGAGTCCATCTTCTTCCTATAATTCACCCCTCCACTTT
. TRBJ2-2 TRBV6-5 . CASSDQRNTGELFF TGTGCCAGCAGTGACCAGAGAAACACCGGGGAGCTGTTTTTT
. TRBJ1-1 TRBV15 . CATSPPGRLNTEAFF TGTGCCACCTCCCCCCCGGGACGGTTGAACACTGAAGCTTTCTTT
. TRBJ2-7 TRBV5-6 . CASSWTGTVDYEQYF TGTGCCAGCAGCTGGACCGGGACGGTGGACTACGAGCAGTACTTC
. TRBJ2-3 TRBV7-9 . CASSLGLGASTDTQYF TGTGCCAGCAGCTTAGGACTCGGGGCTAGCACAGATACGCAGTATTTT
. TRBJ2-5 TRBV5-6 TRBD2 CASSLPWGRTSWEETQYF TGTGCCAGCAGCTTGCCGTGGGGCCGGACTAGCTGGGAAGAGACCCAGTACTTC
. TRBJ1-1 TRBV5-4 TRBD1 CASSGLQGGTEAFF TGTGCCAGCAGCGGCCTACAGGGGGGCACTGAAGCTTTCTTT
. TRBJ2-1 TRBV7-9 . CASRPRVIKQFF TGTGCCAGCAGGCCAAGGGTTATTAAGCAGTTCTTC
. TRBJ1-3 TRBV30 . CAWSVAGLRNTIYF TGTGCCTGGAGTGTCGCAGGGTTAAGAAACACCATATATTTT
. TRBJ1-2 TRBV18 TRBD1 CASSVGQGFYGYTF TGTGCCAGCTCTGTCGGACAGGGGTTCTATGGCTACACCTTC
. TRBJ1-6 TRBV5-1 . CASSLDTGSNSPLHF TGCGCCAGCAGCTTGGACACAGGGAGCAATTCACCCCTCCACTTT
. TRBJ1-1 TRBV19 . CASSIPANKAEAFF TGTGCCAGTAGTATTCCCGCAAATAAGGCAGAAGCTTTCTTT
. TRBJ1-6 TRBV10-3 . CAISEKGGSGLISPLHF TGTGCCATCAGTGAAAAGGGAGGTTCGGGCCTTATTTCACCCCTCCACTTT
. TRBJ1-2 TRBV5-4 TRBD1 CASSRPGTGGNYGYTF TGTGCCAGCAGCCGACCCGGGACAGGGGGCAACTATGGCTACACCTTC
. TRBJ1-2 TRBV9 TRBD1 CASTPEGQGASGYTF TGTGCCAGCACCCCCGAGGGACAGGGGGCTAGTGGCTACACCTTC
. TRBJ2-7 TRBV28 . CASRGLSYEQYF TGTGCCAGCAGGGGGTTATCCTACGAGCAGTACTTC
. TRBJ2-1 TRBV19 TRBD2 CASSMETSGGANNEQFF TGTGCCAGTAGTATGGAGACTAGCGGGGGGGCTAACAATGAGCAGTTCTTC
. TRBJ1-4 TRBV7-9 . CASSLGLGGRPTEKLFF TGTGCCAGCAGCTTAGGTTTGGGAGGTCGGCCTACTGAAAAACTGTTTTTT
. TRBJ2-7 TRBV7-9 TRBD1 CASSPREGQGSYEQYF TGTGCCAGCAGCCCTAGGGAGGGACAGGGCTCCTACGAGCAGTACTTC
large TRBJ1-5 TRBV27 . CASSPQSGQPQHF TGTGCCAGCAGTCCTCAATCCGGTCAGCCCCAGCATTTT
. TRBJ2-5 TRBV12-5 . CASGSPQGTQYF TGTGCTAGTGGTTCGCCCCAGGGGACCCAGTACTTC
. TRBJ1-1 TRBV5-1 TRBD1 CASSFLETGKAEAFF TGCGCCAGCAGTTTTCTCGAGACAGGGAAGGCTGAAGCTTTCTTT
. TRBJ1-6 TRBV6-6 . CASTFAGPNSPLHF TGTGCCAGCACCTTCGCGGGACCAAATTCACCCCTCCACTTT
. TRBJ1-5 TRBV28 . CASSGTDYSNQPQHF TGTGCCAGCAGCGGGACGGATTATAGCAATCAGCCCCAGCATTTT
. TRBJ1-1 TRBV11-2 TRBD1 CASSLRSPGQGVEAFF TGTGCCAGCAGCTTACGGTCCCCGGGACAGGGTGTCGAAGCTTTCTTT
. TRBJ1-3 TRBV6-1 . CASSDKKTGNTIYF TGTGCCAGCAGTGACAAGAAAACTGGAAACACCATATATTTT
. TRBJ2-5 TRBV5-1 TRBD1 CASSSGRTGQETQYF TGCGCCAGCAGCTCCGGTCGGACAGGCCAAGAGACCCAGTACTTC
. TRBJ2-1 TRBV5-1 TRBD2 CASSLSTSGVNEQFF TGCGCCAGCAGCTTATCGACTAGCGGGGTGAATGAGCAGTTCTTC
large TRBJ1-1 TRBV6-5 . CAPRGGIGYTEAFF TGTGCCCCAAGGGGGGGTATAGGGTACACTGAAGCTTTCTTT
. TRBJ1-6 TRBV19 . CASSKATANSPLHF TGTGCCAGTAGTAAAGCAACGGCTAATTCACCCCTCCACTTT
. TRBJ2-7 TRBV28 TRBD1 CASSLFWTGVHEQYF TGTGCCAGCAGTTTATTCTGGACAGGGGTCCACGAGCAGTACTTC
. TRBJ2-7 TRBV19 TRBD1 CASSRQGAVYEQYF TGTGCCAGTAGTCGACAGGGGGCAGTCTACGAGCAGTACTTC
. TRBJ2-1 TRBV7-2 . CASSLVRRDEQFF TGTGCCAGCAGCCTGGTCCGCAGGGATGAGCAGTTCTTC
few TRBJ1-4 TRBV7-9 . CASSLGGAFENEKLFF TGTGCCAGCAGCTTAGGGGGGGCGTTCGAAAATGAAAAACTGTTTTTT
. TRBJ1-1 TRBV7-3 TRBD1 CASSLQGMNTEAFF TGTGCCAGCAGCCTACAGGGGATGAACACTGAAGCTTTCTTT
. TRBJ2-5 TRBV25-1 TRBD2 CASSELGGQETQYF TGTGCCAGCAGTGAACTGGGGGGGCAAGAGACCCAGTACTTC
few TRBJ1-5 TRBV6-5 TRBD1 CASSWDRTQPQHF TGTGCCAGCAGTTGGGACAGGACTCAGCCCCAGCATTTT
. TRBJ1-1 TRBV7-9 . CASEGSGRTEAFF TGTGCCAGCGAGGGATCGGGGAGGACTGAAGCTTTCTTT
. TRBJ1-5 TRBV18 TRBD1 CASSTGTDSNQPQHF TGTGCCAGCTCAACCGGGACAGATAGCAATCAGCCCCAGCATTTT
. TRBJ1-2 TRBV14 . CASSPLQVGYGYTF TGTGCCAGCAGCCCCCTCCAGGTCGGGTATGGCTACACCTTC
. TRBJ2-7 TRBV14 TRBD1 CASSQDSGLGTAYEQYF TGTGCCAGCAGCCAAGATTCCGGGTTGGGGACAGCCTACGAGCAGTACTTC
once TRBJ1-4 TRBV13 . CASSKQHNEKLFF TGTGCCAGCAGCAAACAGCATAATGAAAAACTGTTTTTT
. TRBJ2-7 TRBV7-9 . CASAGTSTYEQYF TGTGCCAGTGCCGGGACATCGACCTACGAGCAGTACTTC
. TRBJ2-1 TRBV7-9 TRBD2 CASSLLRGVSYNEQFF TGTGCCAGCAGCTTACTGCGGGGGGTTTCCTACAATGAGCAGTTCTTC
. TRBJ1-2 TRBV30 . CAWSLGGYYGYTF TGTGCCTGGAGCCTAGGGGGTTACTATGGCTACACCTTC
once TRBJ2-7 TRBV9 TRBD1 CASSVATGAYEQYF TGTGCCAGCAGCGTAGCGACAGGGGCGTACGAGCAGTACTTC
. TRBJ1-2 TRBV7-9 . CASSLDHGYTF TGTGCCAGCAGCTTAGACCATGGCTACACCTTC